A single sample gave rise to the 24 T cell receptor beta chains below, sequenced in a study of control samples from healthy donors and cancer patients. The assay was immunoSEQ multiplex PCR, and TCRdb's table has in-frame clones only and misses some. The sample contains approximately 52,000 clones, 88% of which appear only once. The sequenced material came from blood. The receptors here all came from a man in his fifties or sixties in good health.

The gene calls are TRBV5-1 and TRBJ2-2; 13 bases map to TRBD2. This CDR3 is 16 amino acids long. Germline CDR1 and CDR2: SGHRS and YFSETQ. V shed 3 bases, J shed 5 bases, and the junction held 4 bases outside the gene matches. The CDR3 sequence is CASSWTSGSSTGELFF. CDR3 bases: TGCGCCAGCAGCTGGACTAGCGGGAGCAGTACCGGGGAGCTGTTTTTT.

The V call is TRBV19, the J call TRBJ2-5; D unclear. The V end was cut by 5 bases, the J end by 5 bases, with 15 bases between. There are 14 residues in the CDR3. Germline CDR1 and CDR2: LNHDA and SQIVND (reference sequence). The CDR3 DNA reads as TGTGCCAGTAGTTCCTCCGAAACCCAGGAGACCCAGTACTTC. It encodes CASSSSETQETQYF.

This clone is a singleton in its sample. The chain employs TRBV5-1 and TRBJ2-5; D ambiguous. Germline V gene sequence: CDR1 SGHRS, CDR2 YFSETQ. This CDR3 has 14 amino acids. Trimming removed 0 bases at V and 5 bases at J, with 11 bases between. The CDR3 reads CASSLDRSGETQYF. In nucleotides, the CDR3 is TGCGCCAGCAGCTTGGATCGGAGTGGGGAGACCCAGTACTTC.

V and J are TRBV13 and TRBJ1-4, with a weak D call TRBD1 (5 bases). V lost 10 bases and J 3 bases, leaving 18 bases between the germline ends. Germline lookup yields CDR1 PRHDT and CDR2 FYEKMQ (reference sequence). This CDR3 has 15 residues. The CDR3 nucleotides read TGTGCCACTCACGGCCCGGGGGGGGCTAATGAAAAACTGTTTTTT. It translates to CATHGPGGANEKLFF.

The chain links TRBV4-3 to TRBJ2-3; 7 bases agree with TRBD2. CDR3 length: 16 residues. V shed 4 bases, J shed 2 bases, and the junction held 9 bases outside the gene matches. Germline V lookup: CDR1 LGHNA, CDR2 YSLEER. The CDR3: CASSPLLAELTDTQYF. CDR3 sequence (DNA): TGCGCCAGCAGCCCCCTCCTAGCGGAACTCACAGATACGCAGTATTTT.

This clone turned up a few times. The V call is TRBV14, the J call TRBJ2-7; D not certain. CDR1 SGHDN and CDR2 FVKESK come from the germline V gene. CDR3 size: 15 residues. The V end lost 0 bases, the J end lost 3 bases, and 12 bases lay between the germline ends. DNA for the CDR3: TGTGCCAGCAGCCAAGATACCGACGACCTCTACGAGCAGTACTTC. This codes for CASSQDTDDLYEQYF.

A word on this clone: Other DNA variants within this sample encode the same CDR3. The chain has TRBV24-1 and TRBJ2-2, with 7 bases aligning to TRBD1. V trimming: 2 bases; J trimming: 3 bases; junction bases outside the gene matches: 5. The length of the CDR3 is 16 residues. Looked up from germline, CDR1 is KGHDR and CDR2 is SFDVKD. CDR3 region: CATSDSDRADTGELFF. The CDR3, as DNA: TGTGCCACCAGTGATTCCGACAGGGCTGACACCGGGGAGCTGTTTTTT.

The CDR3 DNA sequence: TGTGCCAGCAGCCAACTCTTCGAGACAGGAGGAGACGAGCAGTACTTC. It codes for CASSQLFETGGDEQYF. The gene calls are TRBV4-2 and TRBJ2-7, with a weak D call TRBD1 (6 bases). V was clipped by 2 bases and J by 5 bases, with 19 bases between them. The CDR3 is made up of 16 amino acids. Germline CDR1 LGHNA, CDR2 YNFKEQ.

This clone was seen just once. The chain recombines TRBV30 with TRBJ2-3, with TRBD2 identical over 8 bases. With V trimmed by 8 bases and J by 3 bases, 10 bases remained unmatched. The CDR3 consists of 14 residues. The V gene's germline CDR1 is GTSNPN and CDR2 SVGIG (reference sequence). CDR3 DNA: TGTGCCACCCCAGGGCCTAGCGGGACAGATACGCAGTATTTT. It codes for CATPGPSGTDTQYF. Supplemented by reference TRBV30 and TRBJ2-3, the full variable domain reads SQTIHQWPATLVQPVGSPLSLECTVEGTSNPNLYWYRQAAGRGLQLLFYSVGIGQISSEVPQNLSASRPQDRQFILSSKKLLLSDSGFYLCATPGPSGTDTQYFGPGTRLTVL.

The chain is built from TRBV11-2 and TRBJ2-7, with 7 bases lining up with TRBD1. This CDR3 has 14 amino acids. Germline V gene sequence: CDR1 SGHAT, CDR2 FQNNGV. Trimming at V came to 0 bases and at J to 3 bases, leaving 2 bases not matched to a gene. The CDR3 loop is CASSLEGQYYEQYF. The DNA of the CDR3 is TGTGCCAGCAGCTTAGAGGGACAGTACTACGAGCAGTACTTC.

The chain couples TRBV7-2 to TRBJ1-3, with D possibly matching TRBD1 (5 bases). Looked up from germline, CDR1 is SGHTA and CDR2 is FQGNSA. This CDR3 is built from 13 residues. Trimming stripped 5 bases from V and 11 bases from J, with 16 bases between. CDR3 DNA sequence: TGTGCCAGCAGCGCGGGACCGGCTGTCGCCATATATTTT. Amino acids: CASSAGPAVAIYF.

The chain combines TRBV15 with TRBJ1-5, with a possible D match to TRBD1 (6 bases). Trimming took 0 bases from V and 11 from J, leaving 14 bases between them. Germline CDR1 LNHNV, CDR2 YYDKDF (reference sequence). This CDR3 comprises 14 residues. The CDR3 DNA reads TGTGCCACCAGCAGAGACGAGGGGGGTGGGACCCAGCATTTT. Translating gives CATSRDEGGGTQHF.

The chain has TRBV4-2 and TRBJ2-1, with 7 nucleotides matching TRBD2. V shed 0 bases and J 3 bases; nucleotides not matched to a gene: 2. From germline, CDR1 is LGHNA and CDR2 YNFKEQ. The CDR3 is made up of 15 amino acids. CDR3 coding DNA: TGTGCCAGCAGCCAAGATCTAGCGGTCTACAATGAGCAGTTCTTC. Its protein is CASSQDLAVYNEQFF.

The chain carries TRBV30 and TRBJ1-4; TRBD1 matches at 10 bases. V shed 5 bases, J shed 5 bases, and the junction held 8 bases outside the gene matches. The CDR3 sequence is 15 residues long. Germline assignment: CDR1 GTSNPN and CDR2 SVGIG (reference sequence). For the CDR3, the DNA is TGTGCCTGGCGTACTCCGGGACAGGGGAATGAAAAACTGTTTTTT. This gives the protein CAWRTPGQGNEKLFF.

CDR3 residues: CASSLARGTNPSTDTQYF. In DNA, the CDR3 is TGTGCCAGCAGCTTAGCGCGAGGCACCAACCCTAGCACAGATACGCAGTATTTT. The chain employs TRBV7-9 and TRBJ2-3; D is unclear. This CDR3 is 18 amino acids long. The V gene lost 0 bases and the J gene lost 0 bases, with 16 bases spanning the gap. CDR1 is SEHNR and CDR2 is FQNEAQ in the germline V gene (reference sequence).

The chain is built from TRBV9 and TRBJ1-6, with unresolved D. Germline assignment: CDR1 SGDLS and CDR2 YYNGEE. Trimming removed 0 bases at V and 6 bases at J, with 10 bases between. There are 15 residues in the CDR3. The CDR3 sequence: CASSVDTPFNSPLHF. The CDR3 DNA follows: TGTGCCAGCAGCGTAGACACCCCTTTTAATTCACCCCTCCACTTT.

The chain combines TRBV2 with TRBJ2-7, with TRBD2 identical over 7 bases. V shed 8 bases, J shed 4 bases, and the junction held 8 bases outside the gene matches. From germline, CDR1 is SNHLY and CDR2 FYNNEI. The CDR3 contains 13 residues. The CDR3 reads CASVEGGIYEQYF. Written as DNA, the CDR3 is TGTGCCAGCGTGGAGGGAGGGATTTACGAGCAGTACTTC.

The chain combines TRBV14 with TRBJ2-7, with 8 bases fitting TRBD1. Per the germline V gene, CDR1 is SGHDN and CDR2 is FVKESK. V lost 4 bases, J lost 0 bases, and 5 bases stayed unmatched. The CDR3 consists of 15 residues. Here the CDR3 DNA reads TGTGCCAGCAGCCTATGGACAGGGAGCTCCTACGAGCAGTACTTC. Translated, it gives CASSLWTGSSYEQYF.

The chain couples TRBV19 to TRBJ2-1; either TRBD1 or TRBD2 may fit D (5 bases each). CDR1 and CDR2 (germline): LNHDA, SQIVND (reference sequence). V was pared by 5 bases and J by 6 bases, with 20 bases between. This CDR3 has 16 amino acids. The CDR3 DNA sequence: TGTGCCAGTAGTGTTACATGGGCAGGGACCCTCAATGAGCAGTTCTTC. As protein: CASSVTWAGTLNEQFF. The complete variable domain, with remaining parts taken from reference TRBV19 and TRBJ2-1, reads DGGITQSPKYLFRKEGQNVTLSCEQNLNHDAMYWYRQDPGQGLRLIYYSQIVNDFQKGDIAEGYSVSREKKESFPLTVTSAQKNPTAFYLCASSVTWAGTLNEQFFGPGTRLTVL.

This chain's CDR3 is CASSLRLADYNEQFF. In DNA form, the CDR3 reads TGTGCCAGCAGTTTGCGGCTAGCGGATTACAATGAGCAGTTCTTC. The chain carries TRBV27 and TRBJ2-1; 7 bases fit TRBD2. The V gene's germline CDR1 is MNHEY and CDR2 SMNVEV (reference sequence). V lost 3 bases and J lost 4; bases outside the gene matches: 6. The CDR3 spans 15 residues.

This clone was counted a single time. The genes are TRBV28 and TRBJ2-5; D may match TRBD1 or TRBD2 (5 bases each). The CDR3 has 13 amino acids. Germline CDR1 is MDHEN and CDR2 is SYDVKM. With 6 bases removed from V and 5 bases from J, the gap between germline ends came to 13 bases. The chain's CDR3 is CASSYGGSETQYF. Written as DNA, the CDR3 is TGTGCCAGCAGCTATGGGGGAAGCGAGACCCAGTACTTC.

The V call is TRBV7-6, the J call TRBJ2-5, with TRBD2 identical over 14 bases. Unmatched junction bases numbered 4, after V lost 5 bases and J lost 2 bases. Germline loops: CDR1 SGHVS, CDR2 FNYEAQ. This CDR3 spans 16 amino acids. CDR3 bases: TGTGCCAGCAGCATCCGACTAGCGGGAGGGCAAGAGACCCAGTACTTC. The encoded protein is CASSIRLAGGQETQYF.

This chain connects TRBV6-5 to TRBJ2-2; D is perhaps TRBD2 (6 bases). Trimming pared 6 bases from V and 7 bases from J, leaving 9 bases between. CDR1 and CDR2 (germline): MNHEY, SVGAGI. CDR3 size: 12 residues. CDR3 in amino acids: CASRREVGELFF. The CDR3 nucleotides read TGTGCCAGCAGGAGGGAGGTCGGGGAGCTGTTTTTT.

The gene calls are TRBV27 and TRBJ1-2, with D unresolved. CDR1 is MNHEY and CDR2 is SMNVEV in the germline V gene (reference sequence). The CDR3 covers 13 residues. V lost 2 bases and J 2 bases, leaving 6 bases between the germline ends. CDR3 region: CASSLASNYGYTF. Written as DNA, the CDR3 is TGTGCCAGCAGTTTAGCATCCAACTATGGCTACACCTTC.